This T cell receptor (beta chain) was profiled in a study of cytomegalovirus exposure and HLA in healthy donors. Libraries were prepared by immunoSEQ multiplex PCR; TCRdb keeps only in-frame clonotypes and omits some of them. In the table there are 150,000 to 200,000 clones, roughly 91% of which are singletons. The V gene's germline CDR1 is SGDLS and CDR2 YYNGEE. The CDR3 runs 17 residues. The ends lost 0 bases at V and 2 bases at J; junction bases unmatched: 8. This sequence was found in a young man in good health and CMV-seropositive. Material: PBMCs. The V call is TRBV9, the J call TRBJ2-3; 8 nucleotides match TRBD2. CDR3: CASSVASGLGLTDTQYF. Here the CDR3 DNA reads TGTGCCAGCAGCGTAGCTTCGGGACTAGGACTCACAGATACGCAGTATTTT.